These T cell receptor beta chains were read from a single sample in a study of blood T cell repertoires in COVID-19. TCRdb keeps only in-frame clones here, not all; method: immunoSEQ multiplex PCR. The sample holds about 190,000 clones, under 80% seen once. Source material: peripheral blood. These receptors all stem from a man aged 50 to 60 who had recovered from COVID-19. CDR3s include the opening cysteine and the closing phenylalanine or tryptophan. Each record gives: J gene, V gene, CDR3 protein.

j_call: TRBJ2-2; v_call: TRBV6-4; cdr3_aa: CASALTSALEGGELFF
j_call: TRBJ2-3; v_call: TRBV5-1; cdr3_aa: CASSLETAGGSFGTDTQYF
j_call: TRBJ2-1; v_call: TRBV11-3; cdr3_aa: CASSLDKRHEQFF
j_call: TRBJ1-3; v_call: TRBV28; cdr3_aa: CASSSSGTGGNTIYF
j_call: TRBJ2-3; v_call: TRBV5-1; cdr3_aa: CASSASGGRTDTQYF
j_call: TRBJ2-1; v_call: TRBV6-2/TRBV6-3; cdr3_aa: CASSYGDLAGHYNEQFF
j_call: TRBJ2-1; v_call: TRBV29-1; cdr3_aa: CSVLEGQFF
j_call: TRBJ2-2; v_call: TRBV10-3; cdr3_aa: CAISSTSGRAGTGELFF
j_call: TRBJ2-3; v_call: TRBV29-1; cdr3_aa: CSVARKTGVFGTDTQYF
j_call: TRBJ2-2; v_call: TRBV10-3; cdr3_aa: CAISAGGEGELFF
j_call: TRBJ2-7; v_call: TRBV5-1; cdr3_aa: CASREGLAGTYEQYF
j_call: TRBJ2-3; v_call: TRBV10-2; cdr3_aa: CATSPGQLPDTQYF
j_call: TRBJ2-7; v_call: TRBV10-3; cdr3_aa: CAISDKLAGDEQYF
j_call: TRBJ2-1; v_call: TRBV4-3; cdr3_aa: CASSQDRSHREQFF
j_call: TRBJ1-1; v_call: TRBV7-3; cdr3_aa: CASSLSGQMNTEAFF
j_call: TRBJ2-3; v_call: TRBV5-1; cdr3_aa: CASKGTGGTDTQYF
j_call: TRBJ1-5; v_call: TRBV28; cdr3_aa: CASSSDRGNQPQHF
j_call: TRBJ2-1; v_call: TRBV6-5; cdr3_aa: CASFLERNNEQFF
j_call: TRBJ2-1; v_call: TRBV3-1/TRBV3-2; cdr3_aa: CASSPQNLAETNEQFF
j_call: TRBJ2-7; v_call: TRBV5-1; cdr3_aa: CASSLTSGHYEQYF
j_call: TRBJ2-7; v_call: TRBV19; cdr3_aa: CASSKGQVEQYF
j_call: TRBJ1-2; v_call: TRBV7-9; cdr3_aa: CASSLGTSHYGYTF
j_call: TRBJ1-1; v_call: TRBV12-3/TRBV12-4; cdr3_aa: CASSPQGVTEAFF
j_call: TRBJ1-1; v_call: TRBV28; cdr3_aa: CASSLHRGGWDTEAFF
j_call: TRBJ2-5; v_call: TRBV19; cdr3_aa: CASSIGRQGIRETQYF
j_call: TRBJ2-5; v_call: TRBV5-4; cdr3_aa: CASSLGLAGETQYF
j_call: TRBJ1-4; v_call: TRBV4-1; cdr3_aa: CASSQAFLLGEKLFF
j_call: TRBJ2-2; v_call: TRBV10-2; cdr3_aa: CASRQGNGELFF
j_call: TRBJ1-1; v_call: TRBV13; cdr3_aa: CASRQNNRGREAFF
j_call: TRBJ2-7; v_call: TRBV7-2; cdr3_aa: CASSLASGTETYEQYF
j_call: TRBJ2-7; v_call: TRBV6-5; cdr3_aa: CASPGTLNYEQYF
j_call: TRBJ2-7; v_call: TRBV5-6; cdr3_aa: CASSEQGPYEQYF
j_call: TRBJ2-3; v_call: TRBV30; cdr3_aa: CAWSYGITDRVLDSQYF
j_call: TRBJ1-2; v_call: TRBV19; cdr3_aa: CASSTRTGGVGYGYTF
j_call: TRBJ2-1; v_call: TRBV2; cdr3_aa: CATKAGLAENNEQFF
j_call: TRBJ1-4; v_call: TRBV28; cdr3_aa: CASSLGQATNEKLFF
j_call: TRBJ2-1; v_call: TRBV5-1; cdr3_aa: CASSLTSGSSRLYNEQFF
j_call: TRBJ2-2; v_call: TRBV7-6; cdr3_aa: CASSLVGTFTGELFF
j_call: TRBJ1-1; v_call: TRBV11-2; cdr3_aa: CASSLRGGALVNTEAFF
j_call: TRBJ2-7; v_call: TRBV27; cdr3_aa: CASSLSSNYEQYF
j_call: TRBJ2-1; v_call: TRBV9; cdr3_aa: CASSVLGLASVSEQFF
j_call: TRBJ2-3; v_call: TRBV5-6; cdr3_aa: CASSLGVVAGHTDTQYF
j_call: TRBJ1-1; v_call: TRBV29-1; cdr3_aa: CSVSRDRLAEAFF
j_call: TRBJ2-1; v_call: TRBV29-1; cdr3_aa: CSVERENNEQFF
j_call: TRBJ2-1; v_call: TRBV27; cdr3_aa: CASSLGGTSRFF
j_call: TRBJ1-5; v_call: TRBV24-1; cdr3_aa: CAVGGFDQPQHF
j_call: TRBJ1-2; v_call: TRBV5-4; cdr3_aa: CASSAGQNYGYTF
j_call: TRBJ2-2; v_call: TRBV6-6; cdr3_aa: CASRAQTGELFF